This T cell receptor beta chain originates from a study of PD-1 blockade in classical Hodgkin lymphoma. Study conclusions and caveats: Patients who began taking nivolumab under 1 year after ASCT were left out. Reports indicated that newly diagnosed patients had lower baseline TCR diversity than healthy donors did.

Turning to this clone: Its antigen is unidentified.

CDR1 SGHTA and CDR2 FQGNSA come from the germline V gene. Deletions cut 2 bases from V and 4 bases from J, with 16 bases between. The CDR3 spans 16 residues. Generated by immunoSEQ multiplex PCR, the TCRdb table keeps only in-frame clones and is missing some. Among tens of thousands of clones, about 75% were seen once, and the ten largest hold 12%. The time point here: cycle 4 day 1 (C4D1), after five to seven weeks of nivolumab. Relapse was seen in all patients after autologous stem cell transplantation, and brentuximab vedotin exposure was variable. Classification of best responses gave complete response, partial response or progressive disease.

The receptor was isolated from a human donor with classical Hodgkin lymphoma. The rearrangement links TRBV7-2 to TRBJ2-3; perhaps TRBD2 as D (6 bases). This specimen was peripheral blood mononuclear cells (PBMCs), taken before the fourth cycle of nivolumab. In nucleotides, the CDR3 is TGTGCCAGCAGCTTAAATACGGGAGTTTTCCCAGATACGCAGTATTTT. Encoded protein: CASSLNTGVFPDTQYF. The variable domain in full, with the rest retrieved from reference TRBV7-2 and TRBJ2-3, is GAGVSQSPSNKVTEKGKDVELRCDPISGHTALYWYRQSLGQGLEFLIYFQGNSAPDKSGLPSDRFSAERTGGSVSTLTIQRTQQEDSAVYLCASSLNTGVFPDTQYFGPGTRLTVL.